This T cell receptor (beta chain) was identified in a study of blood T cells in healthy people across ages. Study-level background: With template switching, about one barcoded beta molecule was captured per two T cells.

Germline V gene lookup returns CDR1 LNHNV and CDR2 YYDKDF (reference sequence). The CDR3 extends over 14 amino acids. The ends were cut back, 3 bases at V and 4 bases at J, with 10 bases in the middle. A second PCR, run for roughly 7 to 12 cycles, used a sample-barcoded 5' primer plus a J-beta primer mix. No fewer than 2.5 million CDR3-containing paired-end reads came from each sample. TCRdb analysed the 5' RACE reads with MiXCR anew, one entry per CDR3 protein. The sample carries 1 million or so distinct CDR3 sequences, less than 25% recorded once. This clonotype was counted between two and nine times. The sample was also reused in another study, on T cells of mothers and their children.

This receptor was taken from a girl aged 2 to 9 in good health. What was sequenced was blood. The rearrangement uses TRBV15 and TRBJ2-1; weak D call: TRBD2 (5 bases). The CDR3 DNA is TGTGCCACCAGCAGGGACTCTGGGTACAATGAGCAGTTCTTC. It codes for CATSRDSGYNEQFF.